These 16 T cell receptor beta chains were sequenced from one sample in a study of molecular identifiers for immune sequencing clone quantification. TCRdb re-derived calls from the PCR reads in MiXCR, one entry per CDR3 protein. Of approximately 54,000 distinct CDR3 sequences detected, roughly 24% appear once; the ten largest clones hold approximately 1.9%. Material: naive CD8+ T cells from blood, with Jurkat cell RNA spiked in. Regarding subset: FACS-sorted CD8+CD4-CCR7+CD45RA+ naive T cells. The receptors come from a human donor in good health. Some libraries in this study had Jurkat cell RNA spiked in.

The chain uses TRBV14 and TRBJ2-6; D might be TRBD1 (6 bases). There are 18 residues in the CDR3. In germline, CDR1 is SGHDN, CDR2 FVKESK. Trimming stripped 3 bases from V and 2 bases from J, with 17 bases between. The CDR3 sequence is CASSHPGRGRPGANVLTF. CDR3 coding DNA: TGTGCCAGCAGCCACCCGGGCAGGGGTAGGCCTGGGGCCAACGTCCTGACTTTC.

This clonotype showed up many times. This sequence joins TRBV20-1 and TRBJ2-3; 11 nucleotides match TRBD2. Germline values: CDR1 DFQATT, CDR2 SNEGSKA (reference sequence). This CDR3 region has 15 residues. The ends lost 5 bases at V and 7 bases at J; junction bases unmatched: 11. The CDR3: CSAPGIAGGQYTQYF. The CDR3 DNA sequence: TGCAGTGCTCCCGGGATAGCGGGGGGGCAATATACGCAGTATTTT.

A note on this clonotype: This could be a read error, since a much larger clone is one nucleotide away. The V gene is TRBV28, the J gene TRBJ1-2; the match to TRBD1 covers 7 bases. Germline V gene data show CDR1 as MDHEN and CDR2 as SYDVKM. This CDR3 spans 12 amino acids. The CDR3 bases are TGTGCCAGCAGGGGGGACAGTATTGGCCACACCTTC. The encoded protein is CASRGDSIGHTF.

The chain combines TRBV7-2 with TRBJ2-1; D is ambiguous. In germline, CDR1 is SGHTA, CDR2 FQGNSA. The CDR3 covers 14 residues. V shed 8 bases and J shed 0 bases, with 11 bases lying between them. CDR3 nucleotides: TGTGCCAGCGGCCCTGACTCCTCCTACAATGAGCAGTTCTTC. It codes for CASGPDSSYNEQFF.

The table lists this clonotype with many counts. The CDR3 here is CSARDYGRSNTEAFF. The CDR3 DNA reads TGCAGTGCTAGAGATTACGGCAGGTCGAACACTGAAGCTTTCTTT. The J gene is TRBJ1-1, the V gene TRBV20-1; D call uncertain. CDR1 DFQATT and CDR2 SNEGSKA come from the germline V gene (reference sequence). The CDR3 has 15 amino acids. V lost 0 bases, J lost 1 base, and 12 bases lay in between.

The sample holds many counts of this clonotype. The chain combines TRBV6-6 with TRBJ2-2; D may match TRBD1 or TRBD2 (5 bases each). With 7 bases removed from V and 0 bases from J, the gap between germline ends came to 15 bases. This CDR3 has 16 residues. Looked up from germline, CDR1 is MNHNY and CDR2 is SVGAGI (reference sequence). CDR3 sequence reads: CASIPWGRANTGELFF. The CDR3 DNA sequence: TGTGCCAGCATTCCCTGGGGACGCGCGAACACCGGGGAGCTGTTTTTT.

This clonotype was counted many times. The chain combines TRBV6-5 with TRBJ2-5, with TRBD1 as a possible D gene (5 bases). CDR3 size: 14 residues. Germline V CDR1 and CDR2: MNHEY, SVGAGI. V was cut by 2 bases and J by 4 bases, with 11 bases left in between. The CDR3 sequence: CASSYGPGSETQYF. CDR3 nucleotides: TGTGCCAGCAGTTACGGTCCAGGGTCAGAGACCCAGTACTTC.

The chain is built from TRBV5-3 and TRBJ2-3; 15 bases agree with TRBD2. TRBV5-3 falls under the ORF class, with uncertain function. V lost 9 bases to trimming and J lost 2 bases; unmatched junction nucleotides: 19. CDR3 length: 20 residues. In nucleotides, the CDR3 is TGTGCCAACAGCCATAAACCTGGGACTAGCGGGGGGTTTTACACAGATACGCAGTATTTT. Translation: CANSHKPGTSGGFYTDTQYF.

This clonotype was seen ten or more times. This chain links TRBV19 with TRBJ2-1; 9 bases match TRBD2. The CDR3 consists of 15 residues. V gave up 5 bases and J gave up 6 bases; unmatched junction bases: 8. Germline V CDR1 and CDR2: LNHDA, SQIVND (reference sequence). The CDR3 nucleotides are TGTGCCAGTAGTGAGGCGGGAGGGCCCTTCAATGAGCAGTTCTTC. It yields the protein CASSEAGGPFNEQFF.

The sample holds many counts of this clonotype. The chain has TRBV20-1 and TRBJ1-1; a weak D match, TRBD1 (6 bases). The V end lost 6 bases, the J end lost 7 bases, and 21 bases lay between the germline ends. Germline V gives CDR1 DFQATT, CDR2 SNEGSKA (reference sequence). The CDR3 is 14 amino acids. In DNA form, the CDR3 reads TGCAGTGCCCCACGGGGGGCAATTTTTAATGAAGCTTTCTTT. Protein sequence: CSAPRGAIFNEAFF.

This clonotype was seen at least ten times. CDR3 in DNA: TGTGCCAGCACCCGAGCTGGTAATAGCGTCACCAATGAGCAGTTCTTC. This translates into CASTRAGNSVTNEQFF. The rearrangement uses TRBV12-3 or TRBV12-4 and TRBJ2-1; D may be TRBD2 (5 bases). The CDR3 totals 16 residues. V dropped 7 bases and J dropped 6 bases, with 22 bases sitting between them.

This clonotype was counted many times. The genes are TRBV29-1 and TRBJ2-7; D may be TRBD2 (6 bases). Trimming took off 3 bases at V and 3 bases at J, with 15 bases between the two ends. Germline CDR1 SQVTM, CDR2 ANQGSEA. The CDR3 has 14 residues. The CDR3 nucleotides read TGCAGCGTTGACGCCCGGGACTCCGACTACGAGCAGTACTTC. This encodes CSVDARDSDYEQYF.

In its sample, this clonotype was seen many times. The chain carries TRBV4-3 and TRBJ1-6; D not certain. Germline-derived CDR1 and CDR2 are LGHNA and YSLEER. V lost 0 bases, J lost 0 bases, and 21 bases lay in between. The CDR3 consists of 21 residues. The DNA for the CDR3 is TGCGCCAGCAGCCAAGATAGGCAGCCCAAGGACCTGAGCTCCTATAATTCACCCCTCCACTTT. Translating it yields CASSQDRQPKDLSSYNSPLHF.

With respect to this clonotype: A read error is possible here, since a much larger clone lies one base away. The chain employs TRBV27 and TRBJ2-5, with 12 bases lining up with TRBD2. Trimming cost V 4 bases and J 3 bases; bases outside gene matches: 6. The CDR3 spans 16 residues. CDR1 and CDR2 (germline): MNHEY, SMNVEV (reference sequence). The CDR3 nucleotides read TGTGCCAGCAGTTCAGGACTAGCGGGGTACAAAGAGACCCAGTACTTC. This sequence encodes CASSSGLAGYKETQYF.

This clonotype was picked up many times. The chain is built from TRBV11-2 and TRBJ2-1; D ambiguous. CDR1 and CDR2 from the germline V gene are SGHAT and FQNNGV. The CDR3 spans 10 residues. The V and J ends lost 5 bases and 7 bases respectively, with 3 bases between them. The CDR3 DNA is TGTGCCAGCAGCCAAAATGAGCAGTTCTTC. Its protein product is CASSQNEQFF.

A note on this clonotype: Being one base from a much bigger clone, this may be a read error. The chain joins TRBV20-1 to TRBJ2-7; 13 positions match TRBD2. There are 14 residues in the CDR3. Germline CDR1 is DFQATT and CDR2 is SNEGSKA (reference sequence). The J segment lost 5 bases and the V segment lost 6 bases, leaving 7 bases of the junction unmatched. The CDR3 bases are TGCAGTGCGAGACTAGCGGGAGGCCCCCACGAGCAGTACTTC. This codes for CSARLAGGPHEQYF.